This T cell receptor (beta chain) was identified during a study of low-dose radiotherapy and immunotherapy resistance in tumors. Study context: The study gave Cohort 2 1 Gy per fraction every two weeks, totaling 13 Gy over 26 weeks.

The time point here: after trial treatment. The treatment is: LDRT plus nivolumab, ipilimumab, low-dose cyclophosphamide and aspirin (RACIN trial). Enrollment required an advanced solid tumor negative for tumor-infiltrating lymphocytes. TRAV- and TRBV-specific primers were used for first-strand cDNA, which covered alpha and beta chains. With a V-primer adapter and a constant-region primer, TCRs were amplified for about 20 PCR cycles. TCRdb itself ran the reads through MiXCR, one entry per CDR3 protein. The sample has approximately 84,000 distinct CDR3 sequences, less than 20% seen once. The sequence came from a male donor with prostate cancer. The sample in question was PBMCs, obtained after low-dose radiotherapy plus immunotherapy.

CDR3 loop: CASSESGGGIGELFF. CDR3 nucleotides: TGTGCCAGCAGTGAAAGCGGAGGAGGGATCGGGGAGCTGTTTTTT. The chain combines TRBV2 with TRBJ2-2; tentative D call: TRBD2 (6 bases). V shed 2 bases and J shed 7 bases, with 14 bases lying between them. CDR3 length equals 15 residues. Germline V CDR1 and CDR2: SNHLY, FYNNEI. Full variable domain (rest looked up from reference TRBV2 and TRBJ2-2): EPEVTQTPSHQVTQMGQEVILRCVPISNHLYFYWYRQILGQKVEFLVSFYNNEISEKSEIFDDQFSVERPDGSNFTLKIRSTKLEDSAMYFCASSESGGGIGELFFGEGSRLTVL.